Shown below are 19 T cell receptor delta chains from a single sample sequenced in a study of delta chains in infants with herpesvirus infections. Reverse transcription of PBMC RNA used primers specific for the gamma and delta chains. TCRdb reprocessed the RT-PCR reads through CATT. The sample has around 730 delta-chain clones; more than 35% are singletons. Sequences were derived from peripheral blood, sampled at time point 1 of longitudinal follow-up. The receptors stem from a human donor who was a Ugandan infant, either HIV-exposed or HIV-unexposed (not recorded which).

To note about this clone: One base separates it from a far larger clone, so it is likely a read error. The chain has TRDV2 and TRDJ2; D might be TRDD3 (6 bases). Germline CDR1 and CDR2: GEAIGNYY and EKD. This CDR3 contains 15 residues. Trimming cost V 2 bases and J 1 base, with 10 bases left between them. CDR3 residues: CACDIRGDLTAQLFF. Here the CDR3 DNA reads TGTGCCTGTGACATACGGGGGGATTTGACAGCACAACTCTTCTTT.

This clone appeared a single time. This sequence is one base from a far larger clone and is likely a read error. This chain uses TRDV1 with TRDJ1, with D possibly TRDD2 on 7 matching bases. The V gene's germline CDR1 is TSWWSYY and CDR2 QGS. The ends were cut back, 3 bases at V and 3 bases at J, with 35 bases in the middle. This CDR3 comprises 22 residues. CDR3 coding DNA: TGTGCTCTTGGGGACCGGGGGCCTTCCTTACCGTTTACTGGGCCCCAGTCCGATAAACTCATCTTT. It yields the protein CALGDRGPSLPFTGPQSDKLIF.

In its sample, this clone ranks as large. J is TRDJ1 and V is TRDV1, with D tentatively TRDD3 (6 bases). Trimming took 1 base from V and 0 from J, leaving 27 bases between them. The CDR3 runs 21 residues. Germline CDR1 TSWWSYY, CDR2 QGS. This CDR3 reads CALGERGSCFPFYWDTDKLIF. The CDR3 bases are TGTGCTCTTGGGGAACGGGGATCGTGTTTCCCGTTCTACTGGGACACCGATAAACTCATCTTT.

In the case of this clone: This sequence is one base from a far larger clone and is likely a read error. Additional DNA sequences in this sample encode the identical CDR3. The chain carries TRDV2 and TRDJ3, with 12 bases fitting TRDD3. CDR1 and CDR2 (germline): GEAIGNYY, EKD. There are 18 residues in the CDR3. The CDR3 loop reads CACDTVLGDTWDTRQMFF. CDR3 in DNA: TGTGCCTGTGACACCGTACTGGGGGATACCTGGGACACCCGCCAGATGTTTTTC.

Points on this clone: Given a far larger clone just one base away, this is likely a sequencing read error. The chain recombines TRDV1 with TRDJ1, with 11 bases that match TRDD3. V shed 4 bases and J 3 bases; nucleotides not matched to a gene: 16. CDR3 length equals 19 residues. CDR1 TSWWSYY and CDR2 QGS come from the germline V gene. CDR3 nucleotides: TGTGCTCTTGGGGCCCGTTCCAAGCACTGGGGGATATGGTCCGATAAACTCATCTTT. This sequence encodes CALGARSKHWGIWSDKLIF.

This clone is large within its sample. The chain recombines TRDV1 with TRDJ1; 8 bases map to TRDD3. The CDR3 sequence is 23 residues long. Trimming cost V 0 bases and J 5 bases; bases outside gene matches: 29. Germline loops: CDR1 TSWWSYY, CDR2 QGS. CDR3 loop: CALGELLPLPYWGSPPCTDKLIF. DNA for the CDR3: TGTGCTCTTGGGGAACTTCTACCCCTACCCTACTGGGGGTCACCCCCTTGCACAGATAAACTCATCTTT.

Concerning this clone itself: This sequence may be a read error, since a much larger clone differs from it by one base. The chain is built from TRDV1 and TRDJ2, with 11 positions matching TRDD3. CDR1 and CDR2 (germline): TSWWSYY, QGS. The V and J ends lost 3 bases and 0 bases, in that order; junction bases with no gene match: 18. The CDR3 loop spans 22 amino acids. CDR3 in amino acids: CALGDSSCTGGYKITLTAQLFF. The CDR3 bases are TGTGCTCTTGGGGACTCTTCCTGTACTGGGGGATATAAGATAACTTTGACAGCACAACTCTTCTTT.

On this clone: The likely explanation is a read error, given a far larger clone one base away. The rearrangement uses TRDV2 and TRDJ1, with 10 bases aligning to TRDD3. In germline, CDR1 is GEAIGNYY, CDR2 EKD. The CDR3 is made up of 15 amino acids. After removal of 2 bases from V and 9 bases from J, the junction contained 11 bases not matched to a gene. The CDR3 sequence: CACDILGDLTAQLIF. The CDR3 nucleotides read TGTGCCTGTGACATACTGGGGGATTTGACAGCACAACTCATCTTT.

About this clone itself: A much larger clone sits a single nucleotide away, making a read error possible. The genes are TRDV1 and TRDJ1; 13 nucleotides align to TRDD3. Germline V gene sequence: CDR1 TSWWSYY, CDR2 QGS. The CDR3 runs to 22 residues. The CDR3 sequence: CALGGVLPPLTGGYAYTNKLIF. DNA for the CDR3: TGTGCTCTTGGGGGGGTCCTACCTCCGTTAACTGGGGGATACGCCTACACCAATAAACTCATCTTT.

Comments on this clone: With a far larger clone one base away, a read error is the likely cause. V and J are TRDV3 and TRDJ1; the match to TRDD3 covers 7 bases. This CDR3 region has 17 residues. The germline V gene has CDR1 TVYSNPD and CDR2 GDNSRS (reference sequence). V gave up 2 bases and J gave up 0 bases; unmatched junction bases: 15. The CDR3 DNA sequence: TGTGCCTTTGCGTTCGGAGCTGCTGGGGGCCACACCGATAAACTCATCTTT. Encoded protein: CAFAFGAAGGHTDKLIF.

In DNA form, the CDR3 reads TGTGCCTGTGACACCGTACTGGGGGATACCGATAAACTCATCTTT. Protein sequence: CACDTVLGDTDKLIF. The V call is TRDV2, the J call TRDJ1, with TRDD3 identical over 10 bases. With V trimmed by 0 bases and J by 2 bases, 2 bases remained unmatched. From germline, CDR1 is GEAIGNYY and CDR2 EKD. The CDR3 length is 15 residues.

This clone was seen only once. The V gene is TRDV1, the J gene TRDJ1, with TRDD3 identical over 9 bases. Germline CDR1 TSWWSYY, CDR2 QGS. The CDR3 sequence is 23 residues long. V was pared by 0 bases and J by 0 bases, with 23 bases of the junction left unmatched. CDR3 sequence reads: CALGELKGLSSWGIPSYTDKLIF. The CDR3 DNA reads as TGTGCTCTTGGGGAACTAAAGGGCCTCAGCAGCTGGGGGATCCCATCGTACACCGATAAACTCATCTTT.

A remark on this clone: A much larger clone is a single base away; this may be a read error. The chain has TRDV1 and TRDJ2, with 11 bases aligning to TRDD3. In germline, CDR1 is TSWWSYY, CDR2 QGS. The CDR3 loop spans 22 amino acids. The ends lost 3 bases at V and 3 bases at J; junction bases unmatched: 21. The CDR3: CALGDSSRTGGYKITVTAQLFF. CDR3 nucleotide sequence: TGTGCTCTTGGGGACTCTTCCCGTACTGGGGGATATAAGATAACTGTGACAGCACAACTCTTCTTT.

By share, this clone counts as large. V is TRDV1 and J is TRDJ2; D unclear. The germline gives CDR1 TSWWSYY, CDR2 QGS. The CDR3 has 14 residues. V was shortened by 2 bases and J by 6 bases, with 10 bases between the two germline ends. Here the CDR3 reads CALGEETFSAQLFF. In nucleotides, the CDR3 is TGTGCTCTTGGGGAAGAGACATTTTCAGCACAACTCTTCTTT.

This sequence joins TRDV2 and TRDJ2; D is unclear. Per the germline V gene, CDR1 is GEAIGNYY and CDR2 is EKD. The CDR3 spans 13 residues. Trimming cost V 3 bases and J 8 bases, with 12 bases left between them. The CDR3 sequence is CACDVPGRAQLFF. DNA of the CDR3: TGTGCCTGTGACGTCCCTGGAAGGGCACAACTCTTCTTT.

In this sample, this clone turned up a few times. CDR3 sequence: CALGEGLSVYTDKLIF. DNA of the CDR3: TGTGCTCTTGGGGAAGGACTATCAGTTTACACCGATAAACTCATCTTT. The chain uses TRDV1 and TRDJ1; D is undetermined. V was clipped by 2 bases and J by 0 bases, with 13 bases between them. Germline CDR1 TSWWSYY, CDR2 QGS. This CDR3 has 16 residues.

To note about this clone: Given a much more abundant clone one base away, this may be a read error. The chain joins TRDV2 to TRDJ3; 10 bases fit TRDD3. V lost 2 bases and J lost 1; bases outside the gene matches: 1. The CDR3 length is 17 residues. Germline CDR1 GEAIGNYY, CDR2 EKD. Here the CDR3 DNA reads TGTGCCTGTGACATACTGGGGGATTCCTGGGACACCCGACAGATGTTTTTC. Its translation: CACDILGDSWDTRQMFF.

In this sample, this clone is large. The chain couples TRDV2 to TRDJ3; 7 bases agree with TRDD3. Germline V lookup: CDR1 GEAIGNYY, CDR2 EKD. CDR3 length equals 19 residues. The junction had 8 bases not matched to a gene; V was cut back by 1 base and J by 0 bases. The CDR3 here is CACDTLPPGGSWDTRQMFF. CDR3 bases: TGTGCCTGTGACACTCTTCCCCCTGGGGGCTCCTGGGACACCCGACAGATGTTTTTC.

Concerning this clone: A read error is the likely source, as a far larger clone sits one nucleotide away. Other DNA sequences in the sample encode the same CDR3. The gene calls are TRAV38-2/DV8 and TRDJ1, with D possibly matching TRDD3 (6 bases). The CDR3 is 23 residues long. V lost 0 bases to trimming and J lost 0 bases, with 33 bases between them. CDR1 is TSESDYY, CDR2 QEAYKQQN, per germline. Written as DNA, the CDR3 is TGTGCTTATAGGAGCGCTGAAAGGTGGCACACCGGTCTGGGGCCTCAATACACCGATAAACTCATCTTT. This translates into CAYRSAERWHTGLGPQYTDKLIF.